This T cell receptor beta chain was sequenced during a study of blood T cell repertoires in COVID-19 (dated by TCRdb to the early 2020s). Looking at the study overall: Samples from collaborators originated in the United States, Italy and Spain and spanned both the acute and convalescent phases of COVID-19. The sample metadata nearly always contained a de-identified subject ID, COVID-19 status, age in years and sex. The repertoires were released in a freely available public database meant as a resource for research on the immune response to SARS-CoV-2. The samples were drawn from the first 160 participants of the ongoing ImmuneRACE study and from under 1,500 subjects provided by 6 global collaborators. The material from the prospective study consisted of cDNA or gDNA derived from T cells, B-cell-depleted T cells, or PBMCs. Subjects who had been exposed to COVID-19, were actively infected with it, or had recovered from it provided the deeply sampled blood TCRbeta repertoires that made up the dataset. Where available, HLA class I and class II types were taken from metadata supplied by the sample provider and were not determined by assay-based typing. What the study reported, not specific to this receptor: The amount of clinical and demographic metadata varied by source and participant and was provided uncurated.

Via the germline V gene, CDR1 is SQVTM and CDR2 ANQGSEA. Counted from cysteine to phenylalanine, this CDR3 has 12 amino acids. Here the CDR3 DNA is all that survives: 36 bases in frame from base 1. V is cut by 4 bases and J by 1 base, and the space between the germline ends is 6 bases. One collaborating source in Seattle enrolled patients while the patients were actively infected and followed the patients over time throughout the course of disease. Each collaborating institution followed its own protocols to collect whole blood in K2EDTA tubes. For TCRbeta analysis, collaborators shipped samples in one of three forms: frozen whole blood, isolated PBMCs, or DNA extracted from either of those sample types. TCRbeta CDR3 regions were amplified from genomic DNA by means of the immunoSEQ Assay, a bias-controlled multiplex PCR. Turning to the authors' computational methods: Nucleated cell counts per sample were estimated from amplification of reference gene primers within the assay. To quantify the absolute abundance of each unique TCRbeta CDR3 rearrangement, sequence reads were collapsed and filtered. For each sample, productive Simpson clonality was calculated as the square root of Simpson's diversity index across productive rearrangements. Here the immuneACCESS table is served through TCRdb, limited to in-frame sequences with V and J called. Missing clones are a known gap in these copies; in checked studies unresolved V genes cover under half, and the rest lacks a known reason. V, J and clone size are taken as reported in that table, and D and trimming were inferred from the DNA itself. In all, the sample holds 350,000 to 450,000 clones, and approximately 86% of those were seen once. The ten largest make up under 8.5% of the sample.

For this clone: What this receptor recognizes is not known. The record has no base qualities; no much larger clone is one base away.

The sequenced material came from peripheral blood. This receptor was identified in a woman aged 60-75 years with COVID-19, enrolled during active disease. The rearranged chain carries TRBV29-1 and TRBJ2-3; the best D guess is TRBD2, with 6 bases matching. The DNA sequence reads TGCAGCGTTGGGGGGGGCACAGATACGCAGTATTTT. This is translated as CSVGGGTDTQYF.